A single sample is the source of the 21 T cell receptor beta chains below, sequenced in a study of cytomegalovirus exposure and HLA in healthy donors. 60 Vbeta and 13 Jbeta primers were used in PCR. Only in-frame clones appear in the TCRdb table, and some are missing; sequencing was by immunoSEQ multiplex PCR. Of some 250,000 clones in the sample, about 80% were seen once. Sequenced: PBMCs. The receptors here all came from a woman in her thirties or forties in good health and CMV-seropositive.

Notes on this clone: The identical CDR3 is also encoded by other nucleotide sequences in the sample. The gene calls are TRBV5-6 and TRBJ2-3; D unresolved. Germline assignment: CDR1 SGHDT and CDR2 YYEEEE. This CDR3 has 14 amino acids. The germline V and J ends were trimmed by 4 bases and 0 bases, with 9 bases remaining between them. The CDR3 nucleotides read TGTGCCAGCAGCCTGGGTCCTAGCACAGATACGCAGTATTTT. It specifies CASSLGPSTDTQYF.

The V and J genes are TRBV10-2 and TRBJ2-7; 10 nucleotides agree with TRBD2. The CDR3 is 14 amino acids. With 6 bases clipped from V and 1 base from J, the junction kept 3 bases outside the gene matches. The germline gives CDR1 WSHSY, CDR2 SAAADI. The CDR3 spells CASRSGRASYEQYF. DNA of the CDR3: TGCGCCAGCAGGAGCGGGAGGGCGTCCTACGAGCAGTACTTC.

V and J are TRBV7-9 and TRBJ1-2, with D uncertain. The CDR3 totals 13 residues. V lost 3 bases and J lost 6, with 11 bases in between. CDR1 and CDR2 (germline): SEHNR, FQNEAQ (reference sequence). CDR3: CASSFGSADGYTF. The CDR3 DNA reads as TGTGCCAGCAGCTTCGGGTCGGCTGATGGCTACACCTTC.

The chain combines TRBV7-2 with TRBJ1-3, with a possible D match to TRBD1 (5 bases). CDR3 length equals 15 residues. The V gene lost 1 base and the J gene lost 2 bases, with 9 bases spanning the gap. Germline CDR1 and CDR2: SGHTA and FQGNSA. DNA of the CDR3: TGTGCCAGCAGCTTAGGCAGGGTCACTGGAAACACCATATATTTT. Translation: CASSLGRVTGNTIYF.

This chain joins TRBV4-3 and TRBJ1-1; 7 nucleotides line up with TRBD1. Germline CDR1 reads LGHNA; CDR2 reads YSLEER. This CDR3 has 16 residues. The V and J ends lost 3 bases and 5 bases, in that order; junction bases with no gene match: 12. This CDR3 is CASSQEYTGAGTEAFF. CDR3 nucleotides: TGCGCCAGCAGCCAGGAGTACACAGGGGCGGGAACTGAAGCTTTCTTT.

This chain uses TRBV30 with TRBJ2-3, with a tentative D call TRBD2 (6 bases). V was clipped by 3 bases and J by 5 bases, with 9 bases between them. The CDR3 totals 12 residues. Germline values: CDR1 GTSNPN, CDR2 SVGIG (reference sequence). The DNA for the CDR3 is TGTGCCTGGAGCCGGGACTTAGATACGCAGTATTTT. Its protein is CAWSRDLDTQYF.

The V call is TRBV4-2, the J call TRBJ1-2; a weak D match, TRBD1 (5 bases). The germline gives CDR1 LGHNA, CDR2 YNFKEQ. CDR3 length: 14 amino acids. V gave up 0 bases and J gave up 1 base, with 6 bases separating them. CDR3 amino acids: CASSQDRDNYGYTF. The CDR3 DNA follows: TGTGCCAGCAGCCAAGACAGGGATAACTATGGCTACACCTTC.

As DNA, the CDR3 is TGTGCCAGTAGTCTCCGAAGCGGGGGGTTAGACATTCAGTACTTC. Translated, it gives CASSLRSGGLDIQYF. This rearrangement joins TRBV19 to TRBJ2-4; 9 nucleotides agree with TRBD2. The V gene end was trimmed by 5 bases and the J gene end by 8 bases; junction bases not matched to a gene: 10. Germline loops: CDR1 LNHDA, CDR2 SQIVND (reference sequence). This CDR3 region has 15 residues.

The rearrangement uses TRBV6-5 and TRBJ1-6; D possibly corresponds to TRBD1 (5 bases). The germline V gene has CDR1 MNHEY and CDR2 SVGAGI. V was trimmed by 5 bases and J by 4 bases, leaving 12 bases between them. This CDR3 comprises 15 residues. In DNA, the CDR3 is TGTGCCAGCAGTAGGGGTACACAGTATAATTCACCCCTCCACTTT. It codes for CASSRGTQYNSPLHF.

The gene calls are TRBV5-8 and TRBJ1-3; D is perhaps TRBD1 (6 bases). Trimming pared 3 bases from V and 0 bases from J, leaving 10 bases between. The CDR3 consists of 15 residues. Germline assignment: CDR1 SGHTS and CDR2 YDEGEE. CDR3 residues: CASSSGHNSGNTIYF. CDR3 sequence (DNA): TGTGCCAGCAGCTCGGGACATAACTCTGGAAACACCATATATTTT.

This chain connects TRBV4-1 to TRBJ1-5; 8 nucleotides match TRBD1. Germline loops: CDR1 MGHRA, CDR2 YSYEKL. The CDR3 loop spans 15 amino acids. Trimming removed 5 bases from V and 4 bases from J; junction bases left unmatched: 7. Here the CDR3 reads CASSKDREVNQPQHF. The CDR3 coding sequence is TGCGCCAGCAGCAAGGACAGGGAGGTGAATCAGCCCCAGCATTTT.

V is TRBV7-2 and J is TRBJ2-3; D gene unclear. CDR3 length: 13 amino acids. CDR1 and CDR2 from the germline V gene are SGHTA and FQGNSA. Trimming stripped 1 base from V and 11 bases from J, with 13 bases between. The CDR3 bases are TGTGCCAGCAGCTTAGGGGCCCCCGTCGGGCAGTATTTT. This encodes CASSLGAPVGQYF. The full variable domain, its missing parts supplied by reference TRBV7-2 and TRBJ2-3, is GAGVSQSPSNKVTEKGKDVELRCDPISGHTALYWYRQSLGQGLEFLIYFQGNSAPDKSGLPSDRFSAERTGGSVSTLTIQRTQQEDSAVYLCASSLGAPVGQYFGPGTRLTVL.

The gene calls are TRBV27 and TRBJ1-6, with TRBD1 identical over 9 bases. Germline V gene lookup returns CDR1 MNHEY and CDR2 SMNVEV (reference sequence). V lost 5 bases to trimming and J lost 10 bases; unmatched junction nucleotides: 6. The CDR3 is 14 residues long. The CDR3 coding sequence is TGTGCCAGCAGTCCACCGGGACAGGGCTCACCCCTCCACTTT. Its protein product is CASSPPGQGSPLHF.

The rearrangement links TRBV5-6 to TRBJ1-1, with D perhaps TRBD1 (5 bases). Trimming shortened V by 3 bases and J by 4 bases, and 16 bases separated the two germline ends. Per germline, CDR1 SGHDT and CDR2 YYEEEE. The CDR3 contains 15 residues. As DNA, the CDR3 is TGTGCCAGCAGCTACCGGGGACTGAGGGCCACTGAAGCTTTCTTT. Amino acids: CASSYRGLRATEAFF.

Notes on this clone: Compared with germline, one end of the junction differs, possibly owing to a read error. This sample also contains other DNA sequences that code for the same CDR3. CDR3 DNA sequence: TGCGCCAGCAGTCAAGGGGGCTACCAGGGGGCTGATCAGCCCCAGCATTTT. It codes for CASSQGGYQGADQPQHF. The chain carries TRBV4-1 and TRBJ1-5; 8 nucleotides line up with TRBD1. Germline V gene sequence: CDR1 MGHRA, CDR2 YSYEKL. CDR3 length: 17 amino acids.

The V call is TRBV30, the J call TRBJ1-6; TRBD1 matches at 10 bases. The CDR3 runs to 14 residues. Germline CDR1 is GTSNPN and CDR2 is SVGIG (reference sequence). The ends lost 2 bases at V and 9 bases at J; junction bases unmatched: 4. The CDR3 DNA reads TGTGCCTGGAGTCAGGACAGGGGGTTTTCACCCCTCCACTTT. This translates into CAWSQDRGFSPLHF.

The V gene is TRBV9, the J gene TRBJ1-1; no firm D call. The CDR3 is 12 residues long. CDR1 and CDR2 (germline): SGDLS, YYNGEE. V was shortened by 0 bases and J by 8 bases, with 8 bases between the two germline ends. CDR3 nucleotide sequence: TGTGCCAGCAGCGTAGGCCCCGAGGAAGCTTTCTTT. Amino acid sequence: CASSVGPEEAFF. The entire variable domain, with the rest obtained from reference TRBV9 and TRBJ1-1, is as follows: DSGVTQTPKHLITATGQRVTLRCSPRSGDLSVYWYQQSLDQGLQFLIQYYNGEERAKGNILERFSAQQFPDLHSELNLSSLELGDSALYFCASSVGPEEAFFGQGTRLTVV.

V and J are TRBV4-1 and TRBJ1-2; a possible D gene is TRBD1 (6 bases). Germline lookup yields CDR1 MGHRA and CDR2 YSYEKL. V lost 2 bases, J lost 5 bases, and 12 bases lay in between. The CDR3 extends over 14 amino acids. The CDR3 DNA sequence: TGCGCCAGCAGCCAAAATGGACAGCTGTATGGCTACACCTTC. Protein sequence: CASSQNGQLYGYTF.

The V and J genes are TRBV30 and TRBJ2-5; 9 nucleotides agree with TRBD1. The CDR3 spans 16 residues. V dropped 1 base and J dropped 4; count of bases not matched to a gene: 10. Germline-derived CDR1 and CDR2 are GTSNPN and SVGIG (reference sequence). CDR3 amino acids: CAWSAPAGTGIETQYF. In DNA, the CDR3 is TGTGCCTGGAGTGCTCCTGCCGGGACAGGGATAGAGACCCAGTACTTC.

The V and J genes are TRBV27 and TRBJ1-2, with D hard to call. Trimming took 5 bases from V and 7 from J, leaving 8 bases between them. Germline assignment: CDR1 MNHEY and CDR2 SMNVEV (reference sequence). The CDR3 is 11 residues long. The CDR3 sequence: CASSGGGGYTF. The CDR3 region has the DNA TGTGCCAGCAGTGGCGGTGGTGGCTACACCTTC.

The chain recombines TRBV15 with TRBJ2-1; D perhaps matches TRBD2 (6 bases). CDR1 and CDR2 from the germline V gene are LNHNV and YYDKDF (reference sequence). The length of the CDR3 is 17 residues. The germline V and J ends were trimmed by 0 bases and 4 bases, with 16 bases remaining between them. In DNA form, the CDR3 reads TGTGCCACCAGCAGAGAGCTCGGGACTTCCACATACAATGAGCAGTTCTTC. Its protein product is CATSRELGTSTYNEQFF.